These T cell receptor beta chains were read from a single sample in a study of blood T cell repertoires in COVID-19. The table came from immunoSEQ multiplex PCR; TCRdb's copy has only in-frame clones and leaves some out. Among 350,000 to 400,000 clones listed, approximately 92% were seen once. The sample comprised PBMCs or T cells enriched from blood (not recorded which). These receptor sequences come from a man aged 18 to 29 who had recovered from COVID-19. Both conserved end residues are part of each CDR3. D genes are given only for firm matches. Size tells how often a clone was seen (once, few, many) or the class of an expanded clone, and some rows leave it out.

d_call j_call v_call clone_size cdr3_nt cdr3_aa
. TRBJ2-1 TRBV9 . TGTGCCAGCAGCGCAACCGGGACACTGAACAATGAGCAGTTCTTC CASSATGTLNNEQFF
. TRBJ1-3 TRBV28 once TGTGCCAGCCGCTCGGGGGGGCCTCCTGGAAACACCATATATTTT CASRSGGPPGNTIYF
. TRBJ1-1 TRBV10-1 . TGCGCCAGCGCCGAGCCTTCCAGGGGCCTGGACACTGAAGCTTTCTTT CASAEPSRGLDTEAFF
. TRBJ2-7 TRBV7-6 . TGTGCCAGCAGCAGGGGGGGGGCAGTAAACTACGAGCAGTACTTC CASSRGGAVNYEQYF
TRBD1 TRBJ1-2 TRBV27 . TGTGCCAGCACCCCCGGGACAGGGTATGGCTACACCTTC CASTPGTGYGYTF
. TRBJ2-2 TRBV19 . TGTGCCAGTAGTCTGGGGGGGCCCCCCGGGGAGCTGTTTTTT CASSLGGPPGELFF
TRBD2 TRBJ2-1 TRBV2 . TGTGCCAGCATTCTCCCGATAGGATCGACTAGCGGGAGAGCGGAGTTCTTC CASILPIGSTSGRAEFF
TRBD1 TRBJ1-6 TRBV27 . TGTGCCAGCAGCAAAAGGACAGGGACGACCTATAATTCACCCCTCCACTTT CASSKRTGTTYNSPLHF
TRBD1 TRBJ2-7 TRBV29-1 . TGCAGCGTTTCGGAAACGGGACAGAACTACGAGCAGTACTTC CSVSETGQNYEQYF
. TRBJ1-2 TRBV4-1 few TGCGCCAGCAGCCAAGACCTAGGGGGTGGCTACACCTTC CASSQDLGGGYTF
TRBD2 TRBJ2-5 TRBV10-1 . TGCGCCAGCAGTGACGGACTAGCAGGGCGAGAGACCCAGTACTTC CASSDGLAGRETQYF
TRBD1 TRBJ2-3 TRBV2 . TGTGCCAGCCACGCCGGGACAGCTTTCCCGCAGTATTTT CASHAGTAFPQYF
TRBD1 TRBJ1-1 TRBV5-1 . TGCGCCAGCAGCTTGAATCCGGGACAGATCACTGAAGCTTTCTTT CASSLNPGQITEAFF
. TRBJ1-1 TRBV3-1/TRBV3-2 few TGTGCCAGCAGCCGGTTACAGGGTAACACTGAAGCTTTCTTT CASSRLQGNTEAFF